The 21 T cell receptor beta chains given below trace back to one sample, sequenced in a study of blood T cell repertoires in COVID-19. TCRdb's table, derived via immunoSEQ multiplex PCR, lists solely in-frame clones and lacks some. The sample yields about 85,000 clones, around 90% seen once. Sequencing was performed on peripheral blood. The receptors stem from a woman older than 75 with active or convalescent COVID-19.

This chain connects TRBV7-9 to TRBJ1-3; D gene uncertain. Germline V gene lookup returns CDR1 SEHNR and CDR2 FQNEAQ (reference sequence). The length of the CDR3 is 14 residues. V gave up 5 bases and J gave up 0 bases, with 8 bases separating them. Here the CDR3 DNA reads TGTGCCAGCAGCCGAGGAGACTCTGGAAACACCATATATTTT. Amino acids: CASSRGDSGNTIYF.

The chain couples TRBV10-3 to TRBJ1-3; no definite D call. In germline, CDR1 is ENHRY, CDR2 SYGVKD. This CDR3 contains 12 residues. V was cut by 2 bases and J by 4 bases, with 3 bases left in between. CDR3 in amino acids: CAISELGNTIYF. The CDR3 DNA reads TGTGCCATCAGTGAGCTAGGAAACACCATATATTTT.

This clone was counted a few times. The chain joins TRBV19 to TRBJ1-1, with D uncertain. The germline V and J ends were trimmed by 6 bases and 5 bases, with 13 bases remaining between them. This CDR3 comprises 13 residues. The germline V gene has CDR1 LNHDA and CDR2 SQIVND (reference sequence). CDR3 DNA sequence: TGTGCCAGTAGAACCTTCGAAGAGACTGAAGCTTTCTTT. As protein: CASRTFEETEAFF.

The gene calls are TRBV18 and TRBJ1-1, with D possibly matching TRBD1 (5 bases). The CDR3 runs to 15 residues. Trimming took off 8 bases at V and 6 bases at J, with 22 bases between the two ends. The germline CDR1 and CDR2 sequences are KGHSH and LQKENI. The CDR3 loop is CASASYRGGGSEAFF. CDR3 DNA: TGTGCCAGCGCGTCATACCGGGGCGGGGGATCTGAAGCTTTCTTT.

The rearrangement uses TRBV5-4 and TRBJ2-2; 15 bases align to TRBD2. Unmatched junction bases numbered 7, after V lost 3 bases and J lost 10 bases. The CDR3 covers 16 residues. Germline-derived CDR1 and CDR2 are SGHNT and YYREEE (reference sequence). The CDR3 coding sequence is TGTGCCAGCAGCTCCGGGACTAGCGGGAGGCCAGCGGAGCTGTTTTTT. Protein product: CASSSGTSGRPAELFF.

The chain uses TRBV11-2 and TRBJ2-7; perhaps TRBD2 as D (5 bases). Germline V gene sequence: CDR1 SGHAT, CDR2 FQNNGV. Between the trimmed V and J ends, which lost 2 bases and 7 bases, there was a span of 12 bases. This CDR3 has 13 amino acids. The DNA of the CDR3 is TGTGCCAGCAGCTTAAACGGACTGGGGGAGCAGTACTTC. Amino acid sequence: CASSLNGLGEQYF.

J is TRBJ2-1 and V is TRBV7-8, with D hard to call. Germline V gene sequence: CDR1 SGHVS, CDR2 FQNEAQ. The V end lost 1 base, the J end lost 8 bases, and 12 bases lay between the germline ends. The CDR3 length is 14 residues. The CDR3 coding sequence is TGTGCCAGCAGCTTAGGAGGTTGGTTGGATGAGCAGTTCTTC. Translation gives CASSLGGWLDEQFF. Combining the CDR3 with reference TRBV7-8 and TRBJ2-1 gives the whole variable domain GAGVSQSPRYKVAKRGQDVALRCDPISGHVSLFWYQQALGQGPEFLTYFQNEAQLDKSGLPSDRFFAERPEGSVSTLKIQRTQQEDSAVYLCASSLGGWLDEQFFGPGTRLTVL.

This clone has only one observation. The gene calls are TRBV5-4 and TRBJ2-5, with D uncertain. Germline CDR1 and CDR2: SGHNT and YYREEE (reference sequence). The V gene lost 3 bases and the J gene lost 0 bases, with 15 bases spanning the gap. The CDR3 is 16 amino acids. Here the CDR3 reads CASSSRMLGNQETQYF. In nucleotides, the CDR3 is TGTGCCAGCAGCTCTAGAATGCTCGGTAACCAAGAGACCCAGTACTTC.

This sequence joins TRBV6-5 and TRBJ1-1, with 10 bases matching TRBD1. The CDR3 length is 13 residues. V lost 6 bases, J lost 5 bases, and 3 bases stayed unmatched. Germline CDR1 reads MNHEY; CDR2 reads SVGAGI. This CDR3 is CASRKDRGTEAFF. The CDR3 DNA follows: TGTGCCAGCAGAAAGGACAGGGGGACTGAAGCTTTCTTT.

The chain couples TRBV19 to TRBJ2-7; 7 bases match TRBD2. This CDR3 spans 13 amino acids. V shed 10 bases, J shed 6 bases, and the junction held 12 bases outside the gene matches. Germline assignment: CDR1 LNHDA and CDR2 SQIVND (reference sequence). CDR3 DNA sequence: TGTGCCACGAAGCGGGATATATTCGGCGAGCAGTACTTC. Its protein is CATKRDIFGEQYF.

This CDR3 reads CSVGVTAFGLRGSGGTEAFF. CDR3 nucleotides: TGCAGCGTTGGAGTTACAGCGTTCGGGCTCAGGGGTAGCGGGGGCACTGAAGCTTTCTTT. The chain joins TRBV29-1 to TRBJ1-1; perhaps TRBD1 as D (6 bases). The CDR3 length is 20 residues. CDR1 is SQVTM and CDR2 is ANQGSEA in the germline V gene. Trimming stripped 4 bases from V and 4 bases from J, with 34 bases between.

The V gene is TRBV20-1, the J gene TRBJ1-4; D is ambiguous. CDR1 DFQATT and CDR2 SNEGSKA come from the germline V gene (reference sequence). V shed 6 bases and J shed 4 bases, with 3 bases lying between them. There are 10 residues in the CDR3. CDR3: CSANNEKLFF. The CDR3 nucleotides are TGCAGTGCCAATAATGAAAAACTGTTTTTT.

The chain employs TRBV20-1 and TRBJ2-1, with D tentatively TRBD2 (5 bases). Germline V gives CDR1 DFQATT, CDR2 SNEGSKA (reference sequence). This CDR3 is built from 17 residues. Trimming pared 3 bases from V and 1 base from J, leaving 19 bases between. CDR3 loop: CSASGGHPYPSYNEQFF. The CDR3 DNA sequence: TGCAGTGCTAGTGGAGGCCATCCTTACCCTTCCTACAATGAGCAGTTCTTC.

About this clone itself: The junction differs from germline at one of its ends, possibly a read error. V usage is TRBV27 and J usage is TRBJ1-1, with TRBD1 identical over 7 bases. From germline, CDR1 is MNHEY and CDR2 SMNVEV (reference sequence). The length of the CDR3 is 13 residues. This chain's CDR3 is CASKVTGNAEAFF. The CDR3 DNA is TGTGCCAGCAAGGTGACAGGGAACGCTGAAGCTTTCTTT.

This clone has just a few counts. The chain joins TRBV29-1 to TRBJ2-1; 9 bases are a match to TRBD1. The germline V gene encodes CDR1 SQVTM and CDR2 ANQGSEA. The CDR3 runs to 14 residues. The CDR3 DNA sequence: TGCAGTTTCTTGACAGGGGGGATGGTTGCTGAGCAGTTCTTC. Translating it yields CSFLTGGMVAEQFF.

This chain connects TRBV9 to TRBJ1-4, with D maybe TRBD1 (6 bases). Trimming stripped 4 bases from V and 1 base from J, with 17 bases between. The CDR3 sequence is 17 residues long. Germline V gene data show CDR1 as SGDLS and CDR2 as YYNGEE. Here the CDR3 DNA reads TGTGCCAGCAGCAACAGGGAAGGATTTCTAACTAATGAAAAACTGTTTTTT. Its translation is CASSNREGFLTNEKLFF.

The CDR3 nucleotides are TGTGCCAGCAGCTTGGGACAGACCTACGAGCAGTACTTC. It codes for CASSLGQTYEQYF. The chain couples TRBV28 to TRBJ2-7, with 7 bases identical to TRBD1. Trimming at V came to 6 bases and at J to 2 bases, leaving 4 bases not matched to a gene. Germline loops: CDR1 MDHEN, CDR2 SYDVKM. CDR3 size: 13 residues. The complete variable domain, with remaining parts taken from reference TRBV28 and TRBJ2-7, reads DVKVTQSSRYLVKRTGEKVFLECVQDMDHENMFWYRQDPGLGLRLIYFSYDVKMKEKGDIPEGYSVSREKKERFSLILESASTNQTSMYLCASSLGQTYEQYFGPGTRLTVT.

The genes are TRBV6-5 and TRBJ2-7, with D unclear. CDR3 size: 14 residues. Germline CDR1 reads MNHEY; CDR2 reads SVGAGI. V gave up 0 bases and J gave up 3 bases, with 9 bases separating them. The CDR3 reads CASSYSKLDYEQYF. CDR3 bases: TGTGCCAGCAGTTACTCCAAGCTAGACTACGAGCAGTACTTC.

The chain couples TRBV12-3 or TRBV12-4 to TRBJ2-5; D unclear. V lost 3 bases and J lost 4, with 6 bases in between. CDR3 length: 12 amino acids. CDR3 in DNA: TGTGCCAGCAGTTTTAAGCGAGAGACCCAGTACTTC. Translated: CASSFKRETQYF.

V and J are TRBV10-3 and TRBJ1-1; 7 bases are a match to TRBD1. The CDR3 consists of 19 residues. Looked up from germline, CDR1 is ENHRY and CDR2 is SYGVKD. The V and J ends lost 2 bases and 2 bases, in that order; junction bases with no gene match: 17. The chain's CDR3 is CAISESNNRGRVGNTEAFF. Here the CDR3 DNA reads TGTGCCATCAGTGAGAGTAATAACAGGGGTCGGGTTGGAAACACTGAAGCTTTCTTT.

The V gene is TRBV11-1, the J gene TRBJ2-2, with D possibly matching TRBD1 (5 bases). Trimming cost V 6 bases and J 1 base, with 9 bases left between them. The CDR3 has 14 residues. The V gene's germline CDR1 is SGHAT and CDR2 FQDESV (reference sequence). CDR3 DNA: TGTGCCAGCAGAAAAGACAGGAACACCGGGGAGCTGTTTTTT. As protein: CASRKDRNTGELFF.